A selection of T cell receptor beta chains follows, all from one sample in a study of regulatory T cells in long-lasting Graves disease. TCRdb ran MiXCR on the multiplex PCR reads and lists one entry per CDR3 protein. The profile shows about 450,000 distinct CDR3 sequences, over 15% of them singletons. These records were also assigned to another study, of T cells in Graves' hyperthyroidism and ophthalmopathy.

This specimen was peripheral blood mononuclear cells (PBMCs), taken at new diagnosis, from a patient treated with antithyroid drugs. These receptors originate from a woman between 25 and 40 years old with Graves disease. The CDR3 runs from the conserved cysteine through the conserved F or W. D genes are given only for firm matches. Only part of the rows carry a size: once, few, many, or a class if the clone is expanded.

CDR3: CASSYSTGGRAKNIQYF; DNA: TGTGCCAGCAGTTACTCAACAGGGGGGAGAGCCAAAAACATTCAGTACTTC; J: TRBJ2-4; size: few; D: TRBD1; V: TRBV6-5
CDR3: CASSPPCPVGVCNQPQHF; DNA: TGTGCCAGCAGTCCCCCCTGTCCGGTTGGGGTTTGCAATCAGCCCCAGCATTTT; J: TRBJ1-5; size: many; D: .; V: TRBV28
CDR3: CASSFSISRGLLYNEQFF; DNA: TGTGCCAGCAGTTTTTCCATCAGTCGCGGACTACTTTACAATGAGCAGTTCTTC; J: TRBJ2-1; size: few; D: .; V: TRBV6-2/TRBV6-3
CDR3: CASSLDLPTSLEDTQYF; DNA: TGTGCCAGCAGCTTAGACCTCCCTACTAGTTTAGAAGATACGCAGTATTTT; J: TRBJ2-3; size: many; D: .; V: TRBV11-2
CDR3: CAISGTFAGELFF; DNA: TGTGCCATCAGTGGGACTTTTGCCGGGGAGCTGTTTTTT; J: TRBJ2-2; size: .; D: .; V: TRBV10-3
CDR3: CASSPQGNGVRYNEQFF; DNA: TGCGCCAGCAGCCCCCAAGGTAACGGGGTCCGATACAATGAGCAGTTCTTC; J: TRBJ2-1; size: many; D: .; V: TRBV5-1
CDR3: CASQQRGGSITGTLLSGANVLTF; DNA: TGTGCCAGTCAACAGAGGGGGGGGAGTATCACCGGGACTCTTCTCTCTGGGGCCAACGTCCTGACTTTC; J: TRBJ2-6; size: .; D: .; V: TRBV19
CDR3: CASVRTAEETQYF; DNA: TGTGCCAGCGTGCGGACAGCCGAGGAGACCCAGTACTTC; J: TRBJ2-5; size: many; D: .; V: TRBV7-9
CDR3: CASSFYSTDTQYF; DNA: TGTGCCAGCAGCTTTTATAGCACAGATACGCAGTATTTT; J: TRBJ2-3; size: few; D: .; V: TRBV5-4
CDR3: CSVTTRAYEQYF; DNA: TGCAGCGTCACGACTAGAGCTTACGAGCAGTACTTC; J: TRBJ2-7; size: many; D: .; V: TRBV29-1
CDR3: CSAPLAGEGYEQYF; DNA: TGCAGTGCCCCATTAGCGGGAGAAGGGTACGAGCAGTACTTC; J: TRBJ2-7; size: many; D: TRBD2; V: TRBV20-1
CDR3: CASRDSEAFF; DNA: TGTGCCAGCCGAGACAGTGAAGCTTTCTTT; J: TRBJ1-1; size: many; D: .; V: TRBV2
CDR3: CASSYLQGSKETQYF; DNA: TGTGCCAGCAGTTACCTACAGGGGAGTAAAGAGACCCAGTACTTC; J: TRBJ2-5; size: many; D: TRBD1; V: TRBV6-2/TRBV6-3
CDR3: CSARVLAGNEQFF; DNA: TGCAGTGCTAGAGTCCTAGCGGGCAATGAGCAGTTCTTC; J: TRBJ2-1; size: many; D: TRBD2; V: TRBV20-1
CDR3: CASSGESYNGYTF; DNA: TGTGCCAGCAGCGGAGAGAGCTACAATGGCTACACCTTC; J: TRBJ1-2; size: few; D: .; V: TRBV14
CDR3: CASSALPTFEAFF; DNA: TGTGCCAGCAGTGCTCTACCCACATTTGAAGCTTTCTTT; J: TRBJ1-1; size: many; D: .; V: TRBV28
CDR3: CASSSGTSSHEQYF; DNA: TGTGCCAGCAGCTCAGGGACTAGCTCCCACGAGCAGTACTTC; J: TRBJ2-7; size: .; D: TRBD2; V: TRBV13
CDR3: CASSTGTGPYNEQFF; DNA: TGTGCCAGCAGCACCGGGACAGGGCCCTACAATGAGCAGTTCTTC; J: TRBJ2-1; size: many; D: TRBD1; V: TRBV6-1
CDR3: CSASRDFEDTQYF; DNA: TGCAGTGCTAGTAGGGACTTCGAAGATACGCAGTATTTT; J: TRBJ2-3; size: many; D: .; V: TRBV20-1
CDR3: CASTPRDRGSYEQYF; DNA: TGTGCCAGCACCCCGCGGGACAGGGGGTCCTACGAGCAGTACTTC; J: TRBJ2-7; size: few; D: TRBD1; V: TRBV6-2/TRBV6-3
CDR3: CASSPGLGRSYEQYF; DNA: TGTGCCAGCAGCCCAGGACTAGGGAGATCCTACGAGCAGTACTTC; J: TRBJ2-7; size: .; D: TRBD2; V: TRBV7-8
CDR3: CASSPLQNEQYF; DNA: TGTGCCAGCAGCCCCCTCCAAAACGAGCAGTACTTC; J: TRBJ2-7; size: few; D: .; V: TRBV7-9
CDR3: CASSYWETDTQYF; DNA: TGTGCCAGCAGTTACTGGGAGACAGATACGCAGTATTTT; J: TRBJ2-3; size: many; D: .; V: TRBV6-9
CDR3: CASSVGLAVYNEQFF; DNA: TGTGCCAGCAGCGTAGGTCTAGCGGTCTACAATGAGCAGTTCTTC; J: TRBJ2-1; size: many; D: TRBD2; V: TRBV13
CDR3: CATSNGGYEQYF; DNA: TGTGCCACCTCGAACGGGGGATACGAGCAGTACTTC; J: TRBJ2-7; size: .; D: .; V: TRBV24-1
CDR3: CASSEGRLDQPQHF; DNA: TGTGCCAGTAGTGAGGGCAGGTTGGATCAGCCCCAGCATTTT; J: TRBJ1-5; size: few; D: .; V: TRBV19
CDR3: CASSSEPWPQHF; DNA: TGTGCCAGCAGCTCCGAGCCTTGGCCCCAGCATTTT; J: TRBJ1-5; size: .; D: .; V: TRBV7-9